Listed below are T cell receptor beta chains from one sample, sequenced in a study of shared clonotypes between healthy human individuals. Sequencing used immunoSEQ multiplex PCR; TCRdb keeps in-frame clones, though not all of them. Of over a million clones listed, 96% are singletons. Source material: naive CD4+ T cells sorted from blood. Every receptor here comes from a young man in good health. Each CDR3 is given with its conserved first and last residue. Fields, in order: V gene, J gene, clone size, D gene, CDR3 DNA, CDR3 protein. The D gene is left open where the match is weak. Only part of the rows carry a size: once, few, many, or a class if the clone is expanded.

TRBV5-1	TRBJ2-6	-	-	TGCGCCAGCAGTCAGGGTATAACTGGGGCCAACGTCCTGACTTTC	CASSQGITGANVLTF
TRBV2	TRBJ2-3	-	TRBD2	TGTGCCAGCAGTCCCCTAGCGGAGGGCCCCGCAGATACGCAGTATTTT	CASSPLAEGPADTQYF
TRBV11-2	TRBJ2-4	-	-	TGTGCCAGCAGCTTAGGGGGCCCAGCCAAAAACATTCAGTACTTC	CASSLGGPAKNIQYF
TRBV10-3	TRBJ2-2	-	-	TGTGCCATCAGTGGGGTTGCGGGCCTGCCCGGGGAGCTGTTTTTT	CAISGVAGLPGELFF
TRBV13	TRBJ2-7	-	-	TGTGCCAGCAGCTTATTCGGGGGCTACGAGCAGTACTTC	CASSLFGGYEQYF
TRBV5-1	TRBJ2-3	-	TRBD2	TGCGCCAGCAGCTTGGGACTAGCGGTAGATACGCAGTATTTT	CASSLGLAVDTQYF
TRBV4-1	TRBJ2-7	once	TRBD2	TGCGCCAGCAGCCCCTTACTAGCGGGAGGGCCTTATGGCTACGAGCAGTACTTC	CASSPLLAGGPYGYEQYF
TRBV9	TRBJ2-1	-	-	TGTGCCAGCAGCGCAGTCCTCACAGACAATGAGCAGTTCTTC	CASSAVLTDNEQFF
TRBV9	TRBJ2-3	-	-	TGTGCCAGCAGCGTAGAGGGTAGAGATACGCAGTATTTT	CASSVEGRDTQYF
TRBV9	TRBJ2-3	-	TRBD2	TGTGCCAGCAGCCCCCGGGGGGACGACACAGATACGCAGTATTTT	CASSPRGDDTDTQYF
TRBV7-9	TRBJ2-5	-	TRBD2	TGTGCCAGCAGCCTAAGGAGCATTTGGCGGGAGACCCAAGAGACCCAGTACTTC	CASSLRSIWRETQETQYF
TRBV27	TRBJ2-3	-	-	TGTGCCAGCAGTCGAAGGGACGGCCCGGCCACAGATACGCAGTATTTT	CASSRRDGPATDTQYF
TRBV7-9	TRBJ2-5	-	-	TGTGCCAGCAGCTTAGATGGTTGGCTGGGGCGGTTTAGTCAAGAGACCCAGTACTTC	CASSLDGWLGRFSQETQYF
TRBV27	TRBJ2-5	-	-	TGTGCCAGCAGTTCGGGCCACGTGGGGACCCAGTACTTC	CASSSGHVGTQYF
TRBV30	TRBJ2-1	-	-	TGTGCCTGGAGTGGGACAGCCCAGGGGGAGCAGTTCTTC	CAWSGTAQGEQFF
TRBV7-9	TRBJ2-2	-	-	TGTGCCAGCAGCTTTAAAAGGGGATCGTCCGGGGAGCTGTTTTTT	CASSFKRGSSGELFF
TRBV5-4	TRBJ2-7	-	TRBD2	TGTGCCAGCAGCTCCCCCGGGACTAGCGGATCCTACGAGCAGTACTTC	CASSSPGTSGSYEQYF
TRBV5-5	TRBJ2-1	-	-	TGTGCCAGCAGCCCCGGGCCGTACAATGAGCAGTTCTTC	CASSPGPYNEQFF
TRBV5-5	TRBJ1-1	-	TRBD1	TGTGCCAGCAGCCCCACCGGGACAGCTCTTGGGAACACTGAAGCTTTCTTT	CASSPTGTALGNTEAFF
TRBV4-3	TRBJ2-3	-	TRBD2	TGCGCCAGCAGCCAAGACCTACTCCGGGTTAGCGGGAACACAGATACGCAGTATTTT	CASSQDLLRVSGNTDTQYF
TRBV9	TRBJ1-1	-	-	TGTGCCAGCAGCGTAGCTACCGGGACCGAAGCTTTCTTT	CASSVATGTEAFF
TRBV5-1	TRBJ2-5	-	-	TGCGCCAGCAGCTTGAGCTACAGGCAAGAGACCCAGTACTTC	CASSLSYRQETQYF
TRBV19	TRBJ1-2	few	-	TGTGCCAGTAGGCGCCCGGGGGCGAACTATGGCTACACCTTC	CASRRPGANYGYTF
TRBV7-2	TRBJ1-2	-	-	TGTGCCAGCAGCTTTCCAGGAGAAACGTTAGGCTACACCTTC	CASSFPGETLGYTF
TRBV28	TRBJ2-7	once	-	TGTGCCAGCAGTTTCAGCGGTACGTCCTACGAGCAGTACTTC	CASSFSGTSYEQYF
TRBV27	TRBJ1-1	-	-	TGTGCCAGCAGTTCTAACCTCACCCCAGGCACTGAAGCTTTCTTT	CASSSNLTPGTEAFF
TRBV28	TRBJ2-5	-	-	TGTGCCAGCAGTTTATATACGGAGACCCAGTACTTC	CASSLYTETQYF